Presented here are 24 T cell receptor beta chains from one specimen sequenced in a study of CD8 T cells in ankylosing spondylitis. TCRdb reprocessed the 5' RACE reads with MiXCR, giving one entry per CDR3 protein. This table has 230,000 or so distinct CDR3 sequences, about 24% appearing once. The specimen sequenced was blood, either unsorted or a sorted T cell fraction (not recorded which). The receptors were sampled from a male donor with ankylosing spondylitis or in good health (not recorded which).

The chain links TRBV12-3 or TRBV12-4 to TRBJ1-6; D is unresolved. Trimming took 6 bases from V and 9 from J, leaving 15 bases between them. The CDR3 length is 14 residues. CDR3 protein: CASSPARGPSPLHF. The DNA of the CDR3 is TGTGCCAGCAGCCCCGCGCGTGGGCCTTCACCCCTCCACTTT.

The chain combines TRBV20-1 with TRBJ2-7, with D possibly called TRBD1 or TRBD2 (5 bases each). This CDR3 has 12 amino acids. Germline V gene lookup returns CDR1 DFQATT and CDR2 SNEGSKA (reference sequence). V was cut by 1 base and J by 7 bases, with 11 bases left in between. CDR3 region: CSARGRWGEQYF. The CDR3 region has the DNA TGCAGTGCTAGAGGCAGGTGGGGGGAGCAGTACTTC.

The chain joins TRBV20-1 to TRBJ1-2; D is undetermined. The CDR3 has 15 residues. Germline loops: CDR1 DFQATT, CDR2 SNEGSKA (reference sequence). V was cut by 6 bases and J by 8 bases, with 25 bases left in between. The CDR3 nucleotides read TGCAGTGCCCCCATTACCCTACCCACCGGCGTAGGCTACACCTTC. Translated, it gives CSAPITLPTGVGYTF.

The chain recombines TRBV7-2 with TRBJ2-2; no firm D call. Germline CDR1 SGHTA, CDR2 FQGNSA. V lost 2 bases and J 7 bases, leaving 8 bases between the germline ends. This CDR3 is built from 13 residues. The CDR3 sequence is CASSLSWDGELFF. CDR3 DNA sequence: TGTGCCAGCAGCTTATCCTGGGACGGGGAGCTGTTTTTT.

This clonotype was counted a few times. The V and J genes are TRBV20-1 and TRBJ2-5; D unresolved. The CDR3 runs 13 residues. V was pared by 3 bases and J by 5 bases, with 13 bases between. The V gene's germline CDR1 is DFQATT and CDR2 SNEGSKA (reference sequence). The CDR3 DNA sequence: TGCAGTGCTAGGAACCCCCGGGCGGAGACCCAGTACTTC. The encoded protein is CSARNPRAETQYF.

The chain combines TRBV5-6 with TRBJ2-7; possibly TRBD1 or TRBD2 for D (5 bases each). This CDR3 is 16 amino acids long. V was pared by 1 base and J by 12 bases, with 26 bases between. CDR1 SGHDT and CDR2 YYEEEE come from the germline V gene. The CDR3 sequence: CASSLRVDSWLERWYF. Written as DNA, the CDR3 is TGTGCCAGCAGCTTGAGGGTAGACAGCTGGCTGGAGCGGTGGTACTTC.

CDR3 DNA: TGTGCCAGCAGCCCCTGGACAGGGGTTGATACGCAGTATTTT. Amino acid sequence: CASSPWTGVDTQYF. The V call is TRBV3-1, the J call TRBJ2-3; 9 nucleotides agree with TRBD1. CDR3 size: 14 residues. CDR1 is LGHDT, CDR2 YNNKEL, per germline (reference sequence). V lost 4 bases to trimming and J lost 6 bases; unmatched junction nucleotides: 5.

V is TRBV12-5 and J is TRBJ2-5, with 7 bases matching TRBD2. Germline CDR1 is LGHNT and CDR2 is FRNRAP. Trimming removed 7 bases from V and 9 bases from J; junction bases left unmatched: 8. The CDR3 is 12 amino acids. CDR3 coding DNA: TGTGCTAGTGCTTACAGCGGGGAGGCCCAGTACTTC. Its translation is CASAYSGEAQYF.

This rearrangement joins TRBV12-3 or TRBV12-4 to TRBJ1-1; D not certain. The CDR3 totals 13 residues. V shed 4 bases and J shed 3 bases, with 9 bases lying between them. The CDR3 coding sequence is TGTGCCAGCAGTTCGGGCTTCGACACTGAAGCTTTCTTT. It specifies CASSSGFDTEAFF.

The CDR3 loop is CASSHHLRGTVGGEQYF. CDR3 coding DNA: TGCGCCAGCAGCCATCATCTCCGAGGGACAGTGGGCGGCGAGCAGTACTTC. V is TRBV4-1 and J is TRBJ2-7; TRBD1 matches 7 bases. Germline values: CDR1 MGHRA, CDR2 YSYEKL. V was clipped by 3 bases and J by 6 bases; unmatched bases: 17. This CDR3 region has 17 residues.

This chain links TRBV6-5 with TRBJ2-5; no firm D call. V lost 2 bases and J 1 base, leaving 5 bases between the germline ends. Germline V gene sequence: CDR1 MNHEY, CDR2 SVGAGI. The CDR3 runs to 13 residues. In nucleotides, the CDR3 is TGTGCCAGCAGTTACCGGGTCCAAGAGACCCAGTACTTC. This translates into CASSYRVQETQYF.

This chain uses TRBV10-3 with TRBJ2-2; D ambiguous. Germline lookup yields CDR1 ENHRY and CDR2 SYGVKD. V lost 4 bases, J lost 5 bases, and 2 bases lay in between. The CDR3 totals 11 residues. CDR3 loop: CAISGTGELFF. CDR3 in DNA: TGTGCCATCAGTGGAACCGGGGAGCTGTTTTTT.

The rearrangement joins TRBV3-1 to TRBJ1-2, with D uncertain. Germline V lookup: CDR1 LGHDT, CDR2 YNNKEL (reference sequence). This CDR3 contains 14 residues. V lost 2 bases, J lost 7 bases, and 14 bases lay in between. The CDR3 reads CASSQMGQTVGYTF. In nucleotides, the CDR3 is TGTGCCAGCAGCCAAATGGGTCAAACGGTTGGCTACACCTTC.

This clonotype was found a few times. The rearrangement uses TRBV6-1 and TRBJ2-7, with 9 bases lining up with TRBD1. CDR1 and CDR2 from the germline V gene are MNHNS and SASEGT. The CDR3 runs 14 residues. V trimming: 7 bases; J trimming: 3 bases; junction bases outside the gene matches: 7. The CDR3, as DNA: TGTGCCAGCATTCAGGACAGGGGAAACTACGAGCAGTACTTC. Translating it yields CASIQDRGNYEQYF.

The J gene is TRBJ1-2, the V gene TRBV29-1, with TRBD1 as a possible D gene (5 bases). The germline V and J ends were trimmed by 0 bases and 7 bases, with 15 bases remaining between them. Germline V CDR1 and CDR2: SQVTM, ANQGSEA. This CDR3 is 14 amino acids long. The CDR3 DNA follows: TGCAGCGTTGAAGAGTTCCAGGGACCGCTTGGCTACACCTTC. The encoded protein is CSVEEFQGPLGYTF.

Many counts were recorded for this clonotype. The V call is TRBV5-1, the J call TRBJ1-2; possible D gene TRBD1, 5 bases. The CDR3 is 15 residues long. Trimming took off 4 bases at V and 0 bases at J, with 13 bases between the two ends. Germline CDR1 reads SGHRS; CDR2 reads YFSETQ. The CDR3 coding sequence is TGCGCCAGCAGCCCCCGTCCGGGGCCTAACTATGGCTACACCTTC. Its translation: CASSPRPGPNYGYTF.

This chain uses TRBV11-2 with TRBJ2-1, with 8 bases that match TRBD2. V lost 0 bases and J lost 2; bases outside the gene matches: 3. CDR3 length equals 16 residues. Germline CDR1 is SGHAT and CDR2 is FQNNGV. The CDR3: CASSLELAVPYNEQFF. The CDR3 nucleotides are TGTGCCAGCAGCTTAGAACTAGCGGTTCCCTACAATGAGCAGTTCTTC.

This clonotype occurred a few times. The gene calls are TRBV20-1 and TRBJ2-7, with TRBD2 matching 12 bases. The CDR3 is made up of 14 amino acids. Germline V lookup: CDR1 DFQATT, CDR2 SNEGSKA (reference sequence). With V trimmed by 6 bases and J by 6 bases, 9 bases remained unmatched. CDR3 nucleotide sequence: TGCAGTGCCAGACGTTCTAGCGGGGGGGGCGAGCAGTACTTC. It encodes CSARRSSGGGEQYF.

This clonotype has just one count. The chain couples TRBV20-1 to TRBJ2-2; D call uncertain. Germline values: CDR1 DFQATT, CDR2 SNEGSKA (reference sequence). There are 17 residues in the CDR3. V shed 3 bases and J shed 0 bases, with 17 bases lying between them. CDR3 sequence (DNA): TGCAGTGCTAGGGGCCCGGCTCCGGGTTCGAACACCGGGGAGCTGTTTTTT. Its protein product is CSARGPAPGSNTGELFF.

This clonotype showed up just a few times. The genes are TRBV12-3 or TRBV12-4 and TRBJ2-1, with D perhaps TRBD1 (5 bases). This CDR3 has 14 residues. The germline V and J ends were trimmed by 6 bases and 7 bases, with 16 bases remaining between them. CDR3 coding DNA: TGTGCCAGCAGCCTACGGCAGGGTACGAATGAGCAGTTCTTC. This encodes CASSLRQGTNEQFF.

This clonotype occurred many times. This rearrangement joins TRBV11-2 to TRBJ2-7; 7 bases align to TRBD2. This CDR3 has 12 amino acids. Germline V lookup: CDR1 SGHAT, CDR2 FQNNGV. V gave up 2 bases and J gave up 7 bases; unmatched junction bases: 2. CDR3: CASSLNGGEQYF. CDR3 nucleotides: TGTGCCAGCAGCTTAAACGGGGGGGAGCAGTACTTC.

This clonotype was found many times. The chain has TRBV29-1 and TRBJ2-7; D unresolved. Trimming removed 6 bases from V and 4 bases from J, with 10 bases in between. CDR1 and CDR2 from the germline V gene are SQVTM and ANQGSEA. The CDR3 has 11 residues. CDR3 amino acids: CSVVHSYEQYF. The CDR3 coding sequence is TGCAGCGTGGTACACTCTTACGAGCAGTACTTC.

The chain couples TRBV20-1 to TRBJ2-1; 16 positions agree with TRBD2. V lost 5 bases to trimming and J lost 3 bases; unmatched junction nucleotides: 4. The CDR3 consists of 16 residues. Germline V gene data show CDR1 as DFQATT and CDR2 as SNEGSKA (reference sequence). CDR3 sequence reads: CSALGLAGGHYNEQFF. The CDR3 nucleotides read TGCAGTGCTTTGGGACTAGCGGGGGGGCACTACAATGAGCAGTTCTTC.

This chain uses TRBV20-1 with TRBJ2-7; 8 bases map to TRBD1. V shed 2 bases, J shed 2 bases, and the junction held 8 bases outside the gene matches. Germline CDR1 and CDR2: DFQATT and SNEGSKA (reference sequence). The CDR3 totals 15 residues. This chain's CDR3 is CSARWHGQGTYEQYF. CDR3 bases: TGCAGTGCTAGATGGCATGGACAGGGTACCTACGAGCAGTACTTC.